Below, 32 T cell receptor beta chains from the same sample are listed, as sequenced in a study of T cells after yellow fever vaccination. TCRdb processed the 5' RACE reads anew with MiXCR; each CDR3 protein has one entry. The sample lists around 590,000 distinct CDR3 sequences, 9% to 15% occurring once. The specimen was PBMCs, collected on the day of the yellow fever booster vaccination. The receptors here all came from a man aged 25 to 40 who received the YFV17D yellow fever vaccine.

This clonotype was observed a few times. V and J are TRBV20-1 and TRBJ2-2, with TRBD1 matching 9 bases. V was clipped by 7 bases and J by 6 bases; unmatched bases: 3. Germline V gene sequence: CDR1 DFQATT, CDR2 SNEGSKA (reference sequence). CDR3 size: 12 residues. CDR3 DNA: TGCAGTGGGGGACAGGGATCCGGGGAGCTGTTTTTT. It translates to CSGGQGSGELFF.

This clonotype was seen only a few times. This sequence joins TRBV10-3 and TRBJ2-7; 9 bases line up with TRBD1. This CDR3 comprises 14 residues. V gave up 6 bases and J gave up 2 bases; unmatched junction bases: 5. CDR1 ENHRY and CDR2 SYGVKD come from the germline V gene. The CDR3 region is CAISGTGKTYEQYF. The CDR3 region has the DNA TGTGCCATCAGCGGGACAGGGAAAACCTACGAGCAGTACTTC.

The genes are TRBV20-1 and TRBJ2-5; weak D call: TRBD1 (6 bases). The germline V gene has CDR1 DFQATT and CDR2 SNEGSKA (reference sequence). V was clipped by 3 bases and J by 4 bases, with 9 bases between them. The CDR3 covers 12 residues. CDR3 protein: CSASPGAETQYF. The CDR3 DNA reads as TGCAGTGCTAGTCCAGGGGCAGAGACCCAGTACTTC.

V usage is TRBV6-2 or TRBV6-3 and J usage is TRBJ2-7, with a weak D call TRBD2 (5 bases). CDR1 and CDR2 (germline): MNHEY, SVGEGT. CDR3 length: 14 amino acids. The germline V and J ends were trimmed by 10 bases and 3 bases, with 19 bases remaining between them. CDR3 coding DNA: TGTGCCACCTCCGGGGTCCTTTCGAACTACGAGCAGTACTTC. Protein sequence: CATSGVLSNYEQYF.

This clonotype was counted many times. The chain is built from TRBV2 and TRBJ2-3, with TRBD2 matching over 7 bases. V lost 7 bases and J lost 6; bases outside the gene matches: 7. CDR1 is SNHLY, CDR2 FYNNEI, per germline. The CDR3 covers 13 residues. The CDR3 loop reads CASMAGVVDTQYF. In nucleotides, the CDR3 is TGTGCCAGCATGGCGGGAGTGGTGGATACGCAGTATTTT.

The chain couples TRBV5-1 to TRBJ1-3; a weak D match, TRBD1 (5 bases). This CDR3 has 15 residues. Germline V CDR1 and CDR2: SGHRS, YFSETQ. V lost 4 bases to trimming and J lost 4 bases, with 15 bases between them. The chain's CDR3 is CASSPTGAPGNTIYF. The CDR3 bases are TGCGCCAGCAGCCCAACTGGGGCGCCGGGAAACACCATATATTTT.

This clonotype was detected a few times. V and J are TRBV12-3 or TRBV12-4 and TRBJ2-7, with no clear D. Deletions cut 0 bases from V and 2 bases from J, with 8 bases between. This CDR3 spans 14 amino acids. The chain's CDR3 is CASSLALATYEQYF. CDR3 in DNA: TGTGCCAGCAGTTTAGCGCTGGCAACCTACGAGCAGTACTTC.

This sequence joins TRBV10-3 and TRBJ2-3, with 10 positions matching TRBD2. The CDR3 contains 15 residues. J was trimmed by 2 bases and V by 5 bases; bases with no gene match: 4. Germline V gene data show CDR1 as ENHRY and CDR2 as SYGVKD. CDR3 in DNA: TGTGCCATCAGTCGTGGACTAGCGGCCACAGATACGCAGTATTTT. Amino acids: CAISRGLAATDTQYF.

Many counts were recorded for this clonotype. The V gene is TRBV12-3 or TRBV12-4, the J gene TRBJ2-6; D uncertain. Deletions cut 4 bases from V and 2 bases from J, with 9 bases between. CDR3 length: 15 amino acids. The CDR3 spells CASSSDRAGANVLTF. The CDR3 DNA sequence: TGTGCCAGCAGTTCAGATCGAGCTGGGGCCAACGTCCTGACTTTC.

The V and J genes are TRBV20-1 and TRBJ2-4; either TRBD1 or TRBD2 may fit D (5 bases each). CDR3 length: 15 residues. Per germline, CDR1 DFQATT and CDR2 SNEGSKA (reference sequence). Trimming took off 3 bases at V and 0 bases at J, with 12 bases between the two ends. The CDR3 nucleotides are TGCAGTGCTAGGGGAGACAGAGTAGCCAAAAACATTCAGTACTTC. It codes for CSARGDRVAKNIQYF.

The chain couples TRBV18 to TRBJ2-4; D is unclear. There are 17 residues in the CDR3. Germline assignment: CDR1 KGHSH and CDR2 LQKENI. V lost 2 bases and J lost 0, with 14 bases in between. The CDR3 coding sequence is TGTGCCAGCTCACCAGGTTCCCAGATACTAGCCAAAAACATTCAGTACTTC. Its protein product is CASSPGSQILAKNIQYF.

The chain carries TRBV6-1 and TRBJ1-1; 7 bases agree with TRBD1. The CDR3 has 16 residues. V trimming: 6 bases; J trimming: 1 base; junction bases outside the gene matches: 11. Germline-derived CDR1 and CDR2 are MNHNS and SASEGT. This CDR3 reads CASRDETGSRNTEAFF. The CDR3 DNA follows: TGTGCCAGCAGAGACGAGACAGGGTCTAGGAACACTGAAGCTTTCTTT.

Turning to this clonotype: One end of the junction does not line up with germline, which may come from a read error. The V and J genes are TRBV7-7 and TRBJ2-5; 11 bases match TRBD1. Germline lookup yields CDR1 SSHAT and CDR2 FNYEAQ (reference sequence). The CDR3 extends over 16 amino acids. The CDR3 loop is CASSLDWTGGLETQYF. The CDR3 nucleotides are TGTGCTAGCAGCTTAGATTGGACAGGGGGCTTGGAGACCCAGTACTTC.

V gene TRBV30 combines with J gene TRBJ2-1; D is unresolved. Per the germline V gene, CDR1 is GTSNPN and CDR2 is SVGIG (reference sequence). This CDR3 contains 13 residues. Trimming pared 2 bases from V and 5 bases from J, leaving 10 bases between. The chain's CDR3 is CAWSTPAHNEQFF. CDR3 coding DNA: TGTGCCTGGAGTACGCCGGCCCACAATGAGCAGTTCTTC.

This clonotype was found a few times. The chain combines TRBV5-5 with TRBJ1-3; 7 bases are a match to TRBD1. V dropped 4 bases and J dropped 0; count of bases not matched to a gene: 7. The length of the CDR3 is 16 residues. Germline-derived CDR1 and CDR2 are SGHKS and YYEKEE (reference sequence). CDR3 nucleotide sequence: TGTGCCAGCAGCCGCGGGGACAGACGCTCTGGAAACACCATATATTTT. This codes for CASSRGDRRSGNTIYF.

Here the CDR3 DNA reads TGCAGTGCTAGCCCTCCACTAATCGGAGAGACCCAGTACTTC. Protein product: CSASPPLIGETQYF. This chain joins TRBV20-1 and TRBJ2-5; D is unresolved. V was shortened by 3 bases and J by 4 bases, with 15 bases between the two germline ends. The CDR3 sequence is 14 residues long. CDR1 and CDR2 from the germline V gene are DFQATT and SNEGSKA (reference sequence).

This chain connects TRBV7-9 to TRBJ2-1; 7 bases line up with TRBD2. V shed 3 bases, J shed 10 bases, and the junction held 3 bases outside the gene matches. Per germline, CDR1 SEHNR and CDR2 FQNEAQ (reference sequence). The CDR3 is made up of 12 amino acids. CDR3 sequence reads: CASSFSLAEQFF. The DNA for the CDR3 is TGTGCCAGCAGCTTCTCACTAGCGGAGCAGTTCTTC.

This clonotype has only a few counts. The chain combines TRBV12-3 or TRBV12-4 with TRBJ2-7, with D possibly being TRBD2 (6 bases). V lost 4 bases and J 1 base, leaving 14 bases between the germline ends. This CDR3 has 15 amino acids. In DNA, the CDR3 is TGTGCCAGCAGTTCCGGGGGTATAAGGTCCTACGAGCAGTACTTC. It codes for CASSSGGIRSYEQYF.

V gene TRBV20-1 combines with J gene TRBJ2-3, with D maybe TRBD2 (5 bases). V lost 5 bases to trimming and J lost 2 bases, with 17 bases between them. CDR3 length equals 15 residues. Germline V gives CDR1 DFQATT, CDR2 SNEGSKA (reference sequence). The CDR3 DNA reads as TGCAGTGCTCCCGTAGCGTCGCTCCCCACAGATACGCAGTATTTT. It specifies CSAPVASLPTDTQYF.

J is TRBJ2-2 and V is TRBV27, with 15 bases identical to TRBD2. The CDR3 spans 18 residues. Germline V CDR1 and CDR2: MNHEY, SMNVEV (reference sequence). V lost 7 bases to trimming and J lost 4 bases; unmatched junction nucleotides: 10. This CDR3 reads CASIRTSGRARVTGELFF. The CDR3 DNA follows: TGTGCCAGCATCAGGACTAGCGGGAGGGCCCGGGTCACCGGGGAGCTGTTTTTT.

The rearrangement uses TRBV12-3 or TRBV12-4 and TRBJ2-7; 8 bases line up with TRBD1. This CDR3 contains 13 residues. Trimming removed 7 bases from V and 1 base from J; junction bases left unmatched: 3. CDR3 amino acids: CASKGTGSYEQYF. In DNA form, the CDR3 reads TGTGCCAGCAAGGGGACAGGTTCCTACGAGCAGTACTTC.

The rearrangement uses TRBV6-1 and TRBJ1-4; D gene unclear. Germline V gene data show CDR1 as MNHNS and CDR2 as SASEGT. V lost 1 base and J lost 12, with 6 bases in between. The CDR3 contains 11 residues. This CDR3 is CASSEVRELFF. In DNA, the CDR3 is TGTGCCAGCAGTGAAGTCCGGGAACTGTTTTTT.

This clonotype was seen only a few times. The genes are TRBV18 and TRBJ2-7; the match to TRBD2 covers 8 bases. The junction had 3 bases not matched to a gene; V was cut back by 5 bases and J by 3 bases. Germline values: CDR1 KGHSH, CDR2 LQKENI. The CDR3 length is 13 residues. CDR3 in amino acids: CASSVSGDYEQYF. The CDR3 DNA is TGTGCCAGCTCAGTTAGCGGGGACTACGAGCAGTACTTC.

The chain links TRBV6-5 to TRBJ2-7; TRBD2 matches 8 bases. Germline CDR1 reads MNHEY; CDR2 reads SVGAGI. The CDR3 covers 15 residues. With 2 bases clipped from V and 0 bases from J, the junction kept 3 bases outside the gene matches. The CDR3, as DNA: TGTGCCAGCAGTTACCGGGGGGGCGGCTCCTACGAGCAGTACTTC. Residues: CASSYRGGGSYEQYF.

V and J are TRBV29-1 and TRBJ1-2, with D maybe TRBD1 (6 bases). Germline V CDR1 and CDR2: SQVTM, ANQGSEA. V was trimmed by 3 bases and J by 0 bases, leaving 14 bases between them. This CDR3 comprises 15 residues. CDR3 coding DNA: TGCAGCGTTGATAGGGTGGGGGGGCCTAACTATGGCTACACCTTC. Amino acid sequence: CSVDRVGGPNYGYTF. Full variable domain (remainder filled in from reference TRBV29-1 and TRBJ1-2): SAVISQKPSRDICQRGTSLTIQCQVDSQVTMMFWYRQQPGQSLTLIATANQGSEATYESGFVIDKFPISRPNLTFSTLTVSNMSPEDSSIYLCSVDRVGGPNYGYTFGSGTRLTVV.

The rearrangement joins TRBV28 to TRBJ2-1; 9 nucleotides match TRBD2. This CDR3 has 15 residues. V shed 4 bases and J 7 bases; nucleotides not matched to a gene: 8. CDR1 is MDHEN and CDR2 is SYDVKM in the germline V gene. CDR3 region: CASSSSGRNSNEQFF. The CDR3 bases are TGTGCCAGCAGTTCAAGCGGGAGGAACTCAAATGAGCAGTTCTTC.

This chain links TRBV12-3 or TRBV12-4 with TRBJ2-7; the D gene could be TRBD1 or TRBD2 (6 bases each). The CDR3 runs 13 residues. Trimming took off 8 bases at V and 3 bases at J, with 14 bases between the two ends. Here the CDR3 reads CASGTGTDYEQYF. The CDR3 DNA reads TGTGCCAGCGGCACAGGGACTGACTACGAGCAGTACTTC.

This clonotype was detected many times. The gene calls are TRBV12-3 or TRBV12-4 and TRBJ1-5; unclear D gene. The CDR3 runs 14 residues. Trimming cost V 3 bases and J 1 base, with 7 bases left between them. The CDR3 DNA is TGTGCCAGCAGTTTTGGTGGGAGCAATCAGCCCCAGCATTTT. This sequence encodes CASSFGGSNQPQHF.

The sample holds a few counts of this clonotype. The rearrangement uses TRBV18 and TRBJ2-3, with TRBD1 as a possible D gene (5 bases). Trimming shortened V by 11 bases and J by 2 bases, and 20 bases separated the two germline ends. Germline V lookup: CDR1 KGHSH, CDR2 LQKENI. The CDR3 runs 15 residues. The chain's CDR3 is CASHGTGRFTDTQYF. Written as DNA, the CDR3 is TGTGCCTCGCATGGCACAGGACGATTCACAGATACGCAGTATTTT.

The rearrangement links TRBV4-1 to TRBJ2-7; D uncertain. The CDR3 totals 12 residues. The germline V gene has CDR1 MGHRA and CDR2 YSYEKL. Between the trimmed V and J ends, which lost 0 bases and 7 bases, there was a span of 7 bases. CDR3 DNA sequence: TGCGCCAGCAGCCAAGATGACCGGGAGCAGTACTTC. It translates to CASSQDDREQYF.

The V and J genes are TRBV27 and TRBJ2-5; 9 bases line up with TRBD2. CDR3 length: 15 amino acids. CDR1 is MNHEY and CDR2 is SMNVEV in the germline V gene (reference sequence). V lost 3 bases and J lost 3; bases outside the gene matches: 5. CDR3 in amino acids: CASSLGTSRKETQYF. CDR3 coding DNA: TGTGCCAGCAGTTTGGGGACTAGCAGAAAAGAGACCCAGTACTTC.

This clonotype turned up a few times. This chain joins TRBV28 and TRBJ2-7; weak D call: TRBD1 (7 bases). Germline CDR1 MDHEN, CDR2 SYDVKM. V gave up 7 bases and J gave up 2 bases, with 21 bases separating them. This CDR3 has 16 residues. The CDR3 DNA reads as TGTGCCAGCACCCCGACAGGGAGGCGCGTCACCTACGAGCAGTACTTC. Translating it yields CASTPTGRRVTYEQYF.